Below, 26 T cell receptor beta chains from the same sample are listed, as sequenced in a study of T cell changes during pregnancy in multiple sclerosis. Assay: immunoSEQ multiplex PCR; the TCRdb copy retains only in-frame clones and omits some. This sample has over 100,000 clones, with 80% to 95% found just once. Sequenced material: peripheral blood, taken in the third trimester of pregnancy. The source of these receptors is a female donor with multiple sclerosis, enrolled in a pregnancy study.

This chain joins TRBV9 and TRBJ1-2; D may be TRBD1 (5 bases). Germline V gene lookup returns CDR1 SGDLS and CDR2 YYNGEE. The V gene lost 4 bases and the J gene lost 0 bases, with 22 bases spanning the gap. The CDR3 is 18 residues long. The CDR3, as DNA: TGTGCCAGCAGCTCCCCTTCTTGGGGGACGGGAGCTAACTATGGCTACACCTTC. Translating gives CASSSPSWGTGANYGYTF.

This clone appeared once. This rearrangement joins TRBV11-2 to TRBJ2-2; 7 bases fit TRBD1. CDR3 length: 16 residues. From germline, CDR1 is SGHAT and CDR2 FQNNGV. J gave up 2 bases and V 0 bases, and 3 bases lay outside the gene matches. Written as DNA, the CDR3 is TGTGCCAGCAGCTTAGAGACAGGGTCAAACACCGGGGAGCTGTTTTTT. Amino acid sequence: CASSLETGSNTGELFF.

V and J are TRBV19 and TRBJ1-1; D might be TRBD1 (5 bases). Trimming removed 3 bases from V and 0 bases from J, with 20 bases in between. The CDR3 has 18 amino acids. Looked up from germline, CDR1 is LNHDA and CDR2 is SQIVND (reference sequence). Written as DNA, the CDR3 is TGTGCCAGTAGTATGGGTTTCAGGGATGGAACCATGAACACTGAAGCTTTCTTT. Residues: CASSMGFRDGTMNTEAFF.

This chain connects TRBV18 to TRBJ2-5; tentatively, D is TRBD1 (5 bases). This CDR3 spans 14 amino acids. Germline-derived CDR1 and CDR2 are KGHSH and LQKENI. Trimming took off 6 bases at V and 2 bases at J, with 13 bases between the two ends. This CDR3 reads CASSKPGLQETQYF. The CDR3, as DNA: TGTGCCAGCTCTAAACCAGGGCTACAAGAGACCCAGTACTTC.

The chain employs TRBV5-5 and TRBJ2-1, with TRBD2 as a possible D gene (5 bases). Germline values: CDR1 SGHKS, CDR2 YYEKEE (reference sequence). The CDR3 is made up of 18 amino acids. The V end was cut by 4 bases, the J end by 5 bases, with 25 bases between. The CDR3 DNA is TGTGCCAGCAGCACGAGCAACGTGCGGGTTCTAATTAACAATGAGCAGTTCTTC. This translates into CASSTSNVRVLINNEQFF.

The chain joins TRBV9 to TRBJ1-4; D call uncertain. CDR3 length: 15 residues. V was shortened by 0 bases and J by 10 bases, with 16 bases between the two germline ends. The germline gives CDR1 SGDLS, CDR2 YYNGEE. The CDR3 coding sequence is TGTGCCAGCAGCGTAGAACTGAGCCCGGACTCAAAACTGTTTTTT. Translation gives CASSVELSPDSKLFF.

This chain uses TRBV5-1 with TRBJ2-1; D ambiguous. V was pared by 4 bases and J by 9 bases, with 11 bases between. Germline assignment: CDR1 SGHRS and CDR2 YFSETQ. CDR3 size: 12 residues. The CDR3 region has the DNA TGCGCCAGCAGCCCGCTCAGTGCTGAGCAGTTCTTC. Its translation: CASSPLSAEQFF.

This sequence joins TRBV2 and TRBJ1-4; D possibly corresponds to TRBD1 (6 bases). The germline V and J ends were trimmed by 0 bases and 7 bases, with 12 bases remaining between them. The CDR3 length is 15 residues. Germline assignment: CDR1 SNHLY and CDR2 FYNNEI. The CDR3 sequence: CASSEAGTKGEKLFF. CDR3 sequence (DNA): TGTGCCAGCAGTGAAGCCGGGACAAAGGGTGAAAAACTGTTTTTT.

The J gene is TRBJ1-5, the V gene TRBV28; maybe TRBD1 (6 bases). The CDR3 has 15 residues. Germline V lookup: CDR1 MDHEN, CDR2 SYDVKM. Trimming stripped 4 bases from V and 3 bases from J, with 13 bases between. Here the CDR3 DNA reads TGTGCCAGCAGTTCCAGGACAGCCGTCAATCAGCCCCAGCATTTT. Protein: CASSSRTAVNQPQHF.

The CDR3 sequence is CASEKTPGNTIYF. CDR3 coding DNA: TGTGCCTCGGAAAAGACACCTGGAAACACCATATATTTT. This rearrangement joins TRBV30 to TRBJ1-3, with D unresolved. The V and J ends lost 7 bases and 2 bases respectively, with 12 bases between them. Germline V gene data show CDR1 as GTSNPN and CDR2 as SVGIG (reference sequence). The CDR3 length is 13 residues.

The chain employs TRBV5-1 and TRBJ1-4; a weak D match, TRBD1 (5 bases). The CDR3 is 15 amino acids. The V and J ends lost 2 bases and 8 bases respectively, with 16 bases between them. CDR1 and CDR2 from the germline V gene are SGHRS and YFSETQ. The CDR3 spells CASSFGRQGGEKLFF. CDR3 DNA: TGCGCCAGCAGCTTTGGGAGGCAGGGTGGCGAAAAACTGTTTTTT.

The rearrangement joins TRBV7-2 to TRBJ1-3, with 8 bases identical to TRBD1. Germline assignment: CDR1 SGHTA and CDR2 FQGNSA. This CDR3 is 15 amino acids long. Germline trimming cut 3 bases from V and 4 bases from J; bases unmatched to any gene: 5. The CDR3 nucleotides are TGTGCCAGCAGCTTGAGGACAGGGTCAGGAAACACCATATATTTT. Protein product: CASSLRTGSGNTIYF.

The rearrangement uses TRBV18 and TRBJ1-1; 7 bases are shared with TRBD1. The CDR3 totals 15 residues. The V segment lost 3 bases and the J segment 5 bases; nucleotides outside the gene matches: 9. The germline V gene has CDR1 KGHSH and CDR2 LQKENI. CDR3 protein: CASSPRRGGDTEAFF. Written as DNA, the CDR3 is TGTGCCAGCTCACCCCGACGAGGGGGCGATACTGAAGCTTTCTTT.

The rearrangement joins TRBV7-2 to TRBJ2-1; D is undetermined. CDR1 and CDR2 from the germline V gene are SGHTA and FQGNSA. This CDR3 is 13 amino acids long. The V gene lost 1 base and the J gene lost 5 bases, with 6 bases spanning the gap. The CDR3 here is CASSLDTNNEQFF. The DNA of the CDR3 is TGTGCCAGCAGCTTAGACACCAACAATGAGCAGTTCTTC. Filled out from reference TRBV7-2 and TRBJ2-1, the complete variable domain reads GAGVSQSPSNKVTEKGKDVELRCDPISGHTALYWYRQSLGQGLEFLIYFQGNSAPDKSGLPSDRFSAERTGGSVSTLTIQRTQQEDSAVYLCASSLDTNNEQFFGPGTRLTVL.

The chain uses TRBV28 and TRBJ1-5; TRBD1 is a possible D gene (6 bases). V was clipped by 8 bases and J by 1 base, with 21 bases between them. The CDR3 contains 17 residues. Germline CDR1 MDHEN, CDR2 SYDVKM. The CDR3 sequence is CASHRPQGMISNQPQHF. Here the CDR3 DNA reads TGTGCCAGCCACCGGCCCCAGGGGATGATAAGCAATCAGCCCCAGCATTTT.

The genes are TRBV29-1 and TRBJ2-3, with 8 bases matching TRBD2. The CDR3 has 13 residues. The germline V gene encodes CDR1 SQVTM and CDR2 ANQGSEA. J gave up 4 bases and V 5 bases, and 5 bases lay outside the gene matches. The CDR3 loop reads CSVFRGGADTQYF. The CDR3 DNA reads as TGCAGCGTTTTTCGGGGGGGGGCAGATACGCAGTATTTT.

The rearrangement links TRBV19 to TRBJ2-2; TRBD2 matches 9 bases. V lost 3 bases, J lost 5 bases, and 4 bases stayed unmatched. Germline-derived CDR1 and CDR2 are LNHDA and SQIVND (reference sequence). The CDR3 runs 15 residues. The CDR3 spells CASSIGTSSTGELFF. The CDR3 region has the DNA TGTGCCAGTAGTATTGGGACTAGCTCTACCGGGGAGCTGTTTTTT.

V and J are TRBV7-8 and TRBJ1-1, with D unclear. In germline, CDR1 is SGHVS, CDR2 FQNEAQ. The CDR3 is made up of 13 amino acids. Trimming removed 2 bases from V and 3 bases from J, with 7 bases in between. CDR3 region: CASSLREDTEAFF. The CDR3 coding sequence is TGTGCCAGCAGCTTAAGGGAGGACACTGAAGCTTTCTTT.

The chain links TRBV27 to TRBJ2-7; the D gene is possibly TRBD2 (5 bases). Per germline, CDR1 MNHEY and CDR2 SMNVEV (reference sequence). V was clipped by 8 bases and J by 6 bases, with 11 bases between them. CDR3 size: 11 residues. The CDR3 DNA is TGTGCCAGCGGGGTAGAGGGCGAGCAGTACTTC. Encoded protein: CASGVEGEQYF.

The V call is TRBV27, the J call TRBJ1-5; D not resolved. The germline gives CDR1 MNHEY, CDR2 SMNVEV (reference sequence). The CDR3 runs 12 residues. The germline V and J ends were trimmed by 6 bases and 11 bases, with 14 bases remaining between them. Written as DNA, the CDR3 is TGTGCCAGCAGGGCTGGAAGCACAGCCCAGCATTTT. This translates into CASRAGSTAQHF.

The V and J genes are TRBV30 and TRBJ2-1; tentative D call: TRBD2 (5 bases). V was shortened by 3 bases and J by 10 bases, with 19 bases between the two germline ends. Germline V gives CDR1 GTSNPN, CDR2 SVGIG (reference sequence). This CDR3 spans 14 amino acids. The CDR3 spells CAWRGSPAVGEQFF. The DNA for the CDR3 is TGTGCCTGGAGAGGGAGCCCAGCCGTTGGGGAGCAGTTCTTC.

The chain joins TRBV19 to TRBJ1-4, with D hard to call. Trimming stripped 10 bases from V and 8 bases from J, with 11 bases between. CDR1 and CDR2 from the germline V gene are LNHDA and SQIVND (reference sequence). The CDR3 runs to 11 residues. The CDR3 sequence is CATRNGEKLFF. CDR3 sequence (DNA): TGTGCCACCCGGAACGGGGAAAAACTGTTTTTT.

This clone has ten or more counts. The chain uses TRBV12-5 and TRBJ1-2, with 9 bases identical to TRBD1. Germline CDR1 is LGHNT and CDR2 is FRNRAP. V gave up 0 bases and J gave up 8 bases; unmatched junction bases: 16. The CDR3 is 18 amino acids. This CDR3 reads CASGLVIGGTRDRVGYTF. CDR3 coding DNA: TGTGCTAGTGGTTTGGTAATCGGCGGTACCCGGGACAGGGTGGGCTACACCTTC.

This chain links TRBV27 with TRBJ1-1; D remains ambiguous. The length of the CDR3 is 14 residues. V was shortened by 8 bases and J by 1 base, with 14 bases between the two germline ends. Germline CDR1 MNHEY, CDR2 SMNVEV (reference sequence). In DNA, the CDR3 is TGTGCCAGCCATAGAGGGTCACCGAACACTGAAGCTTTCTTT. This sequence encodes CASHRGSPNTEAFF.

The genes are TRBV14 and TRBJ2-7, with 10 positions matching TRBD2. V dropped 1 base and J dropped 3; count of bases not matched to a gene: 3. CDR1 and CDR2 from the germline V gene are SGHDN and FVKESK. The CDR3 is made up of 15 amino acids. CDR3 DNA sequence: TGTGCCAGCAGCCAAGGGACTAGCGGAATCTACGAGCAGTACTTC. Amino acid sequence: CASSQGTSGIYEQYF.

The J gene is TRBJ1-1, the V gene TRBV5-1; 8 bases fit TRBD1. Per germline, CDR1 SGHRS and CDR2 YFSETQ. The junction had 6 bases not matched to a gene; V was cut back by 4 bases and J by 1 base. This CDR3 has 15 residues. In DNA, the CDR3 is TGCGCCAGCAGCCCCTGGACAGGGACGAACACTGAAGCTTTCTTT. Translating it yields CASSPWTGTNTEAFF. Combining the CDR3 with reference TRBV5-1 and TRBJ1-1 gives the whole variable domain KAGVTQTPRYLIKTRGQQVTLSCSPISGHRSVSWYQQTPGQGLQFLFEYFSETQRNKGNFPGRFSGRQFSNSRSEMNVSTLELGDSALYLCASSPWTGTNTEAFFGQGTRLTVV.